Given below is one TCR beta chain in context. The specificity of this receptor is unknown. The record has no base qualities; no much larger clone is one base away. Sequencing relied on an Illumina HiSeq 1500. The raw public data were reprocessed by TCRdb itself: fastp quality trimming at Q25, MiXCR clonotype calling, in-frame beta chains only. Rows merge per CDR3 protein into single entries with the most common DNA and genes. A total of roughly 920,000 distinct CDR3 sequences appear in this sample, around 29% of them only once. Over 13% of the sample rests with the top ten. The germline V and J ends show losses of 4 bases and 7 bases respectively, and no gene match explains 5 bases of the junction. Looking up the germline V gene (reference sequence) yields CDR1 LNHNV and CDR2 YYDKDF. The CDR3 measures 15 amino acids from cysteine to phenylalanine. Here the CDR3 DNA is all that survives: 45 bases in frame from base 1.

The data are from a study of T cell repertoires in cytomegalovirus infection (dated by TCRdb to the late 2010s). Background on the whole study: Alongside well-studied HLA-B-restricted epitopes, the peptide stimulations were aimed at recently identified HLA-C-restricted CMV epitopes, whose presentation resists viral immunomodulation. Because public TCR beta signatures pointed to carriage of CMV infection together with the matching HLA type, the HLA type of each donor mattered for the analysis.

Overall study results and their limits: Cumulative frequency of public TCR beta family members discriminated carriers of CMV infection plus the relevant HLA type in this cohort and an independent roughly 350-donor cohort. The ex vivo response was dominated by HLA-C-restricted CMV-specific TCR beta clonotypes, which also provided the single most frequent clonotype in two of eight donors.

The treatment or condition label corresponds to: in vitro stimulation with specific CMV peptide epitopes to enrich CMV-specific T cells. This receptor chain uses TRBV15 and TRBJ2-1, and 12 junctional nucleotides match TRBD2. This material consisted of cultured CD8+ T cells from PBMCs, taken from culture after CMV antigen stimulation. The TCR originated in a human donor in good health (CMV status not recorded). Some clones in this sample may be carry-over from other donors' samples. The DNA sequence follows: TGTGCCACCAGCATGTGGACTAGCGGGGTAAATGAGCAGTTCTTC. Translated, this is CATSMWTSGVNEQFF.